One sample yielded the 2 T cell receptor beta chains listed below, sequenced in a study of blood T cell repertoires in COVID-19. TCRdb's copy holds only in-frame clones and misses some; the assay was immunoSEQ multiplex PCR. The sample has around 300,000 clones, around 90% seen once. The material sequenced was PBMCs or T cells enriched from blood (not recorded which). The receptor set was obtained from a woman between 40 and 55 years old who had recovered from COVID-19.

The V and J genes are TRBV4-1 and TRBJ1-1, with 7 bases aligning to TRBD1. The CDR3 contains 15 residues. Per germline, CDR1 MGHRA and CDR2 YSYEKL. The J segment lost 2 bases and the V segment lost 4 bases, leaving 7 bases of the junction unmatched. The CDR3 coding sequence is TGCGCCAGCAGCCGGCAACAGGGGTCAAACACTGAAGCTTTCTTT. It translates to CASSRQQGSNTEAFF.

This chain joins TRBV27 and TRBJ2-5, with TRBD1 matching over 8 bases. Germline V lookup: CDR1 MNHEY, CDR2 SMNVEV (reference sequence). The trim removed 0 bases at V and 5 bases at J, leaving 14 bases unmatched. The CDR3 runs to 18 residues. The CDR3 coding sequence is TGTGCCAGCAGTTTATCCCGGGGACAGGCTTGGGTTCGGGAGACCCAGTACTTC. As protein: CASSLSRGQAWVRETQYF.